The clone carrying this TCR beta chain showed up many times. As previously described, bulk TCR libraries were made using listed TCR primers. From the PCR reads, TCRdb called clonotypes with MiXCR, one entry per CDR3 protein. The profile shows under 600,000 distinct CDR3 sequences, 20% to 25% of them singletons. This sample stems from a study of molecular identifiers for immune sequencing clone quantification. The receptor comes from a human donor in good health. Some libraries in this study had Jurkat cell RNA spiked in. The sample taken for sequencing was naive CD8+ T cells from blood, with Jurkat cell RNA spiked in. Subset here: FACS-sorted CD8+CD4-CCR7+CD45RA+ naive T cells.

CDR3 sequence reads: CSAVGLAEGTDTQYF. The CDR3 DNA sequence: TGCAGTGCAGTAGGACTAGCAGAGGGCACAGATACGCAGTATTTT. The genes are TRBV20-1 and TRBJ2-3, with 8 positions matching TRBD2. Germline CDR1 is DFQATT and CDR2 is SNEGSKA (reference sequence). The CDR3 consists of 15 residues. V was pared by 6 bases and J by 1 base, with 9 bases of the junction left unmatched.